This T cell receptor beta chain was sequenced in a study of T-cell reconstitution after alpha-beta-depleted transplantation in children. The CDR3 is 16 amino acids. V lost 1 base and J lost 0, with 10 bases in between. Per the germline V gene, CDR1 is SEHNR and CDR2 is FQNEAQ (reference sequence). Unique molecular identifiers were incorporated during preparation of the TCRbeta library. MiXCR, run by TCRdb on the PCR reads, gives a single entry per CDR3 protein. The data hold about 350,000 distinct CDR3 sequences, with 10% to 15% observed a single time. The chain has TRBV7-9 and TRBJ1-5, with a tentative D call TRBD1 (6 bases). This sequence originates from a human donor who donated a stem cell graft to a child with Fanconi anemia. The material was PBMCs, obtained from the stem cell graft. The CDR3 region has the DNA TGTGCCAGCAGCTTAGGGACAGACTATAGCAATCAGCCCCAGCATTTT. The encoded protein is CASSLGTDYSNQPQHF.